The 26 T cell receptor beta chains in this list originate from one sample, sequenced in a study. TCRdb independently ran MiXCR on the 5' RACE reads; one entry per CDR3 protein. Of 7,000 or so distinct CDR3 sequences listed, approximately 70% are singletons. Tregs were sorted as CD4+CD25+CD127-/low cells. The source material was tumor-infiltrating Tregs sorted from the breast tumor. These receptors were collected from a female donor with breast cancer.

V gene TRBV4-1 combines with J gene TRBJ2-1; perhaps TRBD1 as D (8 bases). Trimming removed 1 base at V and 9 bases at J, with 13 bases between. This CDR3 contains 14 residues. Germline loops: CDR1 MGHRA, CDR2 YSYEKL. The DNA for the CDR3 is TGCGCCAGCAGCCAAGCGGACAGGGAGGGTGAGCAGTTCTTC. This encodes CASSQADREGEQFF.

CDR3 amino acids: CASTSGEREWVDTQYF. In nucleotides, the CDR3 is TGTGCCAGCACATCAGGGGAGCGGGAGTGGGTAGATACGCAGTATTTT. The gene calls are TRBV27 and TRBJ2-3; 8 nucleotides match TRBD2. Per germline, CDR1 MNHEY and CDR2 SMNVEV (reference sequence). This CDR3 contains 16 residues. J was trimmed by 5 bases and V by 7 bases; bases with no gene match: 14.

The chain carries TRBV10-3 and TRBJ2-1; D gene ambiguous. The V and J ends lost 0 bases and 0 bases respectively, with 6 bases between them. CDR1 is ENHRY and CDR2 is SYGVKD in the germline V gene. The CDR3 consists of 15 residues. Written as DNA, the CDR3 is TGTGCCATCAGTGAGTCACAGCTCTCCTACAATGAGCAGTTCTTC. Protein product: CAISESQLSYNEQFF.

This clonotype has just a few counts. V usage is TRBV5-1 and J usage is TRBJ1-2, with D maybe TRBD1 (5 bases). The germline gives CDR1 SGHRS, CDR2 YFSETQ. The V gene lost 0 bases and the J gene lost 8 bases, with 11 bases spanning the gap. This CDR3 contains 13 residues. CDR3 loop: CASSLDRFDGYTF. The CDR3 nucleotides read TGCGCCAGCAGCTTGGACAGGTTTGACGGCTACACCTTC.

Notes on this clonotype: Germline and junction disagree at one end, which may indicate a read error. The V gene is TRBV4-2, the J gene TRBJ2-5, with 7 nucleotides matching TRBD1. Germline CDR1 LGHNA, CDR2 YNFKEQ. The CDR3 is made up of 16 amino acids. As DNA, the CDR3 is TGCGCCAGCAGCCAAGATCCGGACCTCCCAGGGGGGACCCAGTACTTC. Encoded protein: CASSQDPDLPGGTQYF.

This clonotype was seen a handful of times. One end of the junction fails to match germline, which may point to a read error. The chain joins TRBV4-1 to TRBJ1-2; D is ambiguous. Germline V gives CDR1 MGHRA, CDR2 YSYEKL. This CDR3 has 9 residues. This CDR3 is CASSFCYTF. The DNA for the CDR3 is TGTGCCAGCAGCTTCTGCTACACCTTC.

The chain links TRBV15 to TRBJ2-5; 7 bases fit TRBD2. This CDR3 comprises 13 residues. With V trimmed by 7 bases and J by 4 bases, 6 bases remained unmatched. Germline CDR1 and CDR2: LNHNV and YYDKDF (reference sequence). The CDR3 protein is CATTNGGRETQYF. The CDR3, as DNA: TGTGCCACCACTAACGGGGGGAGAGAGACCCAGTACTTC.

V and J are TRBV6-6 and TRBJ1-5, with D tentatively TRBD1 (5 bases). V was shortened by 6 bases and J by 3 bases, with 15 bases between the two germline ends. This CDR3 contains 15 residues. Germline lookup yields CDR1 MNHNY and CDR2 SVGAGI (reference sequence). Written as DNA, the CDR3 is TGTGCCAGCAGGCCTACGACAGAAGTCAATCAGCCCCAGCATTTT. Translation gives CASRPTTEVNQPQHF.

The chain carries TRBV29-1 and TRBJ1-2; the D gene is possibly TRBD1 (5 bases). V was shortened by 7 bases and J by 5 bases, with 17 bases between the two germline ends. Per the germline V gene, CDR1 is SQVTM and CDR2 is ANQGSEA. The CDR3 extends over 13 amino acids. The CDR3 loop is CSAARGAGYGYTF. The CDR3 region has the DNA TGCAGCGCAGCACGAGGGGCGGGATATGGCTACACCTTC.

This clonotype was seen a handful of times. V usage is TRBV9 and J usage is TRBJ2-4; the D gene is possibly TRBD1 (6 bases). With 4 bases removed from V and 3 bases from J, the gap between germline ends came to 14 bases. In germline, CDR1 is SGDLS, CDR2 YYNGEE. The CDR3 sequence is 15 residues long. This chain's CDR3 is CASSQGGDFKNIQYF. The DNA for the CDR3 is TGTGCCAGCAGCCAAGGGGGTGATTTCAAAAACATTCAGTACTTC. Drawing the rest from reference TRBV9 and TRBJ2-4, the complete variable domain is DSGVTQTPKHLITATGQRVTLRCSPRSGDLSVYWYQQSLDQGLQFLIQYYNGEERAKGNILERFSAQQFPDLHSELNLSSLELGDSALYFCASSQGGDFKNIQYFGAGTRLSVL.

This chain uses TRBV12-3 or TRBV12-4 with TRBJ2-5; D is possibly TRBD1 or TRBD2 (5 bases each). V lost 3 bases and J lost 5, with 16 bases in between. This CDR3 region has 15 residues. CDR3 nucleotide sequence: TGTGCCAGCAGTTTCGGGACGGTCGCTGGGGAGACCCAGTACTTC. Encoded protein: CASSFGTVAGETQYF.

The CDR3 here is CASSSTLGTGLDEQYF. Written as DNA, the CDR3 is TGTGCCAGCAGCTCCACATTAGGGACAGGCCTGGACGAGCAGTACTTC. The V call is TRBV5-6, the J call TRBJ2-7; 8 nucleotides line up with TRBD1. The CDR3 runs 16 residues. Germline CDR1 is SGHDT and CDR2 is YYEEEE. V lost 3 bases to trimming and J lost 5 bases; unmatched junction nucleotides: 13.

This clonotype was counted once. CDR3 region: CASSKTGASSYNEQFF. CDR3 nucleotide sequence: TGTGCCAGCTCAAAAACAGGGGCTAGCTCCTACAATGAGCAGTTCTTC. This rearrangement joins TRBV18 to TRBJ2-1, with TRBD1 identical over 7 bases. Trimming removed 5 bases from V and 0 bases from J; junction bases left unmatched: 7. The CDR3 consists of 16 residues. Germline V lookup: CDR1 KGHSH, CDR2 LQKENI.

With regard to this clonotype: A read error may produce the germline difference seen at one junction end. The V gene is TRBV7-7, the J gene TRBJ2-7; 8 positions agree with TRBD1. The CDR3 has 15 residues. CDR1 and CDR2 from the germline V gene are SSHAT and FNYEAQ (reference sequence). The CDR3 sequence is CASSPTPGGYYEQYF. The CDR3 coding sequence is TGTGCTAGCAGCCCCACACCAGGGGGCTACTACGAGCAGTACTTC.

V usage is TRBV20-1 and J usage is TRBJ2-7, with 8 positions matching TRBD1. Germline V gene data show CDR1 as DFQATT and CDR2 as SNEGSKA (reference sequence). This CDR3 region has 12 residues. The junction had 1 base not matched to a gene; V was cut back by 2 bases and J by 4 bases. The CDR3 region has the DNA TGCAGTGCTAGACGGACAGGGTACGAGCAGTACTTC. Its protein is CSARRTGYEQYF.

V and J are TRBV7-3 and TRBJ1-6; unclear D gene. The germline gives CDR1 SGHTA, CDR2 FQGTGA. Trimming shortened V by 1 base and J by 4 bases, and 2 bases separated the two germline ends. This CDR3 is 13 amino acids long. CDR3 coding DNA: TGTGCCAGCAGCTTAAATTATAATTCACCCCTCCACTTT. Translation gives CASSLNYNSPLHF.

This clonotype turned up a few times. The rearrangement uses TRBV30 and TRBJ2-1; 7 bases map to TRBD2. Germline V gene data show CDR1 as GTSNPN and CDR2 as SVGIG (reference sequence). Trimming cost V 0 bases and J 3 bases; bases outside gene matches: 5. The length of the CDR3 is 15 residues. CDR3 residues: CAWSVTSVHYNEQFF. In DNA form, the CDR3 reads TGTGCCTGGAGTGTAACTAGCGTACACTACAATGAGCAGTTCTTC.

The rearrangement links TRBV5-1 to TRBJ2-5; D remains unclear. CDR1 is SGHRS, CDR2 YFSETQ, per germline. The CDR3 has 15 amino acids. V was cut by 0 bases and J by 2 bases, with 11 bases left in between. For the CDR3, the DNA is TGCGCCAGCAGCTTGGATGTGGCAGCTCAAGAGACCCAGTACTTC. Protein sequence: CASSLDVAAQETQYF.

V usage is TRBV30 and J usage is TRBJ2-7, with D tentatively TRBD2 (5 bases). Germline assignment: CDR1 GTSNPN and CDR2 SVGIG (reference sequence). The CDR3 totals 14 residues. With 0 bases removed from V and 3 bases from J, the gap between germline ends came to 12 bases. The CDR3 DNA sequence: TGTGCCTGGAGTGTGGGGTCGGGGATCTACGAGCAGTACTTC. Protein: CAWSVGSGIYEQYF.

This clonotype is classed as medium-sized. V is TRBV12-3 or TRBV12-4 and J is TRBJ2-5, with D perhaps TRBD1 (8 bases). Trimming pared 3 bases from V and 5 bases from J, leaving 16 bases between. The CDR3 has 15 amino acids. This chain's CDR3 is CASSLGGTGGETQYF. The DNA of the CDR3 is TGTGCCAGCAGTTTGGGAGGGACAGGCGGGGAGACCCAGTACTTC.

This clonotype was detected only a few times. The chain combines TRBV6-5 with TRBJ1-5, with TRBD1 matching over 9 bases. The CDR3 has 16 residues. The V and J ends lost 6 bases and 5 bases, in that order; junction bases with no gene match: 11. The germline gives CDR1 MNHEY, CDR2 SVGAGI. The chain's CDR3 is CASRSGTGYSYQPQHF. In DNA form, the CDR3 reads TGTGCCAGCAGGAGCGGGACAGGGTATTCATATCAGCCCCAGCATTTT.

This rearrangement joins TRBV20-1 to TRBJ2-3; D might be TRBD1 or TRBD2, each matching 5 bases. The CDR3 sequence is 13 residues long. Germline V gene sequence: CDR1 DFQATT, CDR2 SNEGSKA (reference sequence). With 2 bases removed from V and 2 bases from J, the gap between germline ends came to 8 bases. The DNA of the CDR3 is TGCAGTGCTAGATGGGACCTCACAGATACGCAGTATTTT. This translates into CSARWDLTDTQYF.

V gene TRBV7-9 combines with J gene TRBJ2-5; D ambiguous. Germline V gives CDR1 SEHNR, CDR2 FQNEAQ (reference sequence). Trimming pared 8 bases from V and 4 bases from J, leaving 17 bases between. CDR3 size: 14 residues. The CDR3 DNA is TGTGCCAGCGGCCCAGATCGTGTGGGAGAGACCCAGTACTTC. Protein: CASGPDRVGETQYF. Supplemented by reference TRBV7-9 and TRBJ2-5, the full variable domain reads DTGVSQNPRHKITKRGQNVTFRCDPISEHNRLYWYRQTLGQGPEFLTYFQNEAQLEKSRLLSDRFSAERPKGSFSTLEIQRTEQGDSAMYLCASGPDRVGETQYFGPGTRLLVL.

The chain uses TRBV11-3 and TRBJ2-5; 7 bases map to TRBD2. The CDR3 contains 16 residues. Trimming removed 1 base from V and 2 bases from J; junction bases left unmatched: 7. Germline assignment: CDR1 SGHNT and CDR2 YENEEA. CDR3 loop: CASSLGVGGGQETQYF. The DNA of the CDR3 is TGTGCCAGCAGCTTAGGGGTCGGCGGGGGACAAGAGACCCAGTACTTC.

This sequence joins TRBV7-3 and TRBJ2-1; TRBD1 might be the D (6 bases). The CDR3 runs 17 residues. V dropped 1 base and J dropped 0 bases, with 13 bases sitting between them. Germline CDR1 reads SGHTA; CDR2 reads FQGTGA. CDR3 residues: CASSLMGAGSSYNEQFF. Here the CDR3 DNA reads TGTGCCAGCAGCTTAATGGGGGCCGGAAGCTCCTACAATGAGCAGTTCTTC.

The J gene is TRBJ2-5, the V gene TRBV29-1; TRBD2 matches at 8 bases. Germline V gene lookup returns CDR1 SQVTM and CDR2 ANQGSEA. The junction had 6 bases not matched to a gene; V was cut back by 4 bases and J by 5 bases. The CDR3 runs to 13 residues. This CDR3 is CSVASGGLETQYF. CDR3 coding DNA: TGCAGCGTTGCGTCGGGAGGGTTGGAGACCCAGTACTTC.